Below are 31 T cell receptor beta chains sequenced from a single sample in a study of cytomegalovirus exposure and HLA in healthy donors. Both 60 Vbeta primers and 13 Jbeta primers went into the PCR. The protocol was immunoSEQ multiplex PCR, while the TCRdb copy is restricted to in-frame clones and leaves out a portion. The sample has about 170,000 clones, 60% to 80% seen once. Sequencing used PBMCs. These receptors all stem from a middle-aged man in good health and CMV-seronegative.

This rearrangement joins TRBV7-8 to TRBJ2-5; no clear D. CDR1 and CDR2 (germline): SGHVS, FQNEAQ. This CDR3 has 13 residues. V was shortened by 4 bases and J by 4 bases, with 10 bases between the two germline ends. CDR3 nucleotides: TGTGCCAGCAGCTCAAACCTCGGAGAGACCCAGTACTTC. As protein: CASSSNLGETQYF.

The genes are TRBV29-1 and TRBJ2-7, with 7 bases lining up with TRBD2. This CDR3 spans 12 amino acids. The V and J ends lost 6 bases and 2 bases, in that order; junction bases with no gene match: 4. CDR1 and CDR2 (germline): SQVTM, ANQGSEA. The CDR3 coding sequence is TGCAGCGTGGGCGGGGGTCCCTACGAGCAGTACTTC. Translating gives CSVGGGPYEQYF.

This clone came up a few times. CDR3: CAGDPGQGATRQYF. DNA for the CDR3: TGTGCCGGAGATCCGGGACAGGGGGCAACGAGGCAGTACTTC. The V and J genes are TRBV30 and TRBJ2-7, with 12 bases fitting TRBD1. The germline V gene encodes CDR1 GTSNPN and CDR2 SVGIG (reference sequence). The CDR3 contains 14 residues. V lost 8 bases and J lost 9; bases outside the gene matches: 14.

This clone was found a few times. The CDR3 coding sequence is TGTGCCAGCAGCTTAGTCAGTACCCAAGAGACCCAGTACTTC. Its protein is CASSLVSTQETQYF. The V and J genes are TRBV7-2 and TRBJ2-5; D unresolved. CDR1 and CDR2 (germline): SGHTA, FQGNSA. Trimming removed 1 base at V and 1 base at J, with 7 bases between. The CDR3 covers 14 residues.

This clone was picked up a small number of times. The J gene is TRBJ2-5, the V gene TRBV29-1; TRBD2 matches 7 bases. Germline V gene sequence: CDR1 SQVTM, CDR2 ANQGSEA. This CDR3 has 11 residues. With V trimmed by 6 bases and J by 7 bases, 5 bases remained unmatched. The CDR3 DNA sequence: TGCAGCGTGGCGACGGGAGGGACCCAGTACTTC. Protein product: CSVATGGTQYF.

The chain carries TRBV6-1 and TRBJ2-7; D perhaps matches TRBD1 (6 bases). CDR1 is MNHNS, CDR2 SASEGT, per germline. V gave up 1 base and J gave up 3 bases, with 10 bases separating them. The CDR3 consists of 14 residues. CDR3 nucleotides: TGTGCCAGCAGTGAAGGGGGGCGAGACTACGAGCAGTACTTC. It is translated as CASSEGGRDYEQYF.

The V call is TRBV6-1, the J call TRBJ2-6; D remains ambiguous. The CDR3 sequence is 15 residues long. Germline loops: CDR1 MNHNS, CDR2 SASEGT. V lost 1 base, J lost 0 bases, and 4 bases lay in between. The CDR3 nucleotides are TGTGCCAGCAGTGAAGGTAACTCTGGGGCCAACGTCCTGACTTTC. The encoded protein is CASSEGNSGANVLTF.

V usage is TRBV10-1 and J usage is TRBJ2-3; D is uncertain. Trimming left V 10 bases short and J 2 bases short, with 19 bases between. Germline lookup yields CDR1 WNHNN and CDR2 SYGVQD (reference sequence). The CDR3 sequence is 15 residues long. The CDR3 DNA follows: TGCGCCACCCCAACTCTAAGCGAGGCCACAGATACGCAGTATTTT. This codes for CATPTLSEATDTQYF.

Details on this clone: The junction does not match germline at one end; this may be a read error. This chain joins TRBV7-9 and TRBJ2-7; perhaps TRBD2 as D (6 bases). The CDR3 consists of 14 residues. Germline values: CDR1 SEHNR, CDR2 FQNEAQ (reference sequence). The CDR3 DNA is TGTTCCAGCAGCCGGGGAGGTGGCTCCTACGAGCAGTACTTC. As protein: CSSSRGGGSYEQYF.

This clone has a single count. The chain joins TRBV19 to TRBJ1-5; TRBD1 matches 9 bases. The junction had 7 bases not matched to a gene; V was cut back by 3 bases and J by 7 bases. CDR1 and CDR2 (germline): LNHDA, SQIVND (reference sequence). The CDR3 sequence is 15 residues long. DNA of the CDR3: TGTGCCAGTAGTATCCTCCGGGACAGGGACCAGCCCCAGCATTTT. This codes for CASSILRDRDQPQHF.

V is TRBV5-1 and J is TRBJ1-2, with D tentatively TRBD1 (6 bases). Between the trimmed V and J ends, which lost 0 bases and 6 bases, there was a span of 6 bases. Germline lookup yields CDR1 SGHRS and CDR2 YFSETQ. This CDR3 is 12 amino acids long. The CDR3 region is CASSLDRDGYTF. The CDR3 DNA reads TGCGCCAGCAGCTTGGACAGGGATGGCTACACCTTC.

The chain combines TRBV15 with TRBJ2-3; 7 bases line up with TRBD2. Germline V gene data show CDR1 as LNHNV and CDR2 as YYDKDF (reference sequence). V lost 0 bases to trimming and J lost 7 bases; unmatched junction nucleotides: 16. The CDR3 consists of 18 residues. This CDR3 reads CATSRDLAGEIKIYTQYF. The DNA for the CDR3 is TGTGCCACCAGCAGAGATCTTGCGGGGGAGATAAAAATTTATACGCAGTATTTT. Full variable domain (remainder filled in from reference TRBV15 and TRBJ2-3): DAMVIQNPRYQVTQFGKPVTLSCSQTLNHNVMYWYQQKSSQAPKLLFHYYDKDFNNEADTPDNFQSRRPNTSFCFLDIRSPGLGDTAMYLCATSRDLAGEIKIYTQYFGPGTRLTVL.

V gene TRBV5-1 combines with J gene TRBJ2-2; TRBD1 agrees at 9 bases. In germline, CDR1 is SGHRS, CDR2 YFSETQ. The CDR3 has 14 amino acids. The trim removed 5 bases at V and 4 bases at J, leaving 3 bases unmatched. The CDR3 loop is CASRDRGFTGELFF. The CDR3 nucleotides are TGCGCCAGCAGGGACAGGGGCTTCACCGGGGAGCTGTTTTTT.

Only a few counts were recorded for this clone. V and J are TRBV23-1 and TRBJ2-5, with TRBD1 matching over 7 bases. TRBV23-1 is treated as an ORF (open reading frame) with a function not yet certain. The CDR3 totals 14 residues. J gave up 6 bases and V 8 bases, and 12 bases lay outside the gene matches. Written as DNA, the CDR3 is TGCGCCAGCTCCCCCTTTTCAGGGGGTCAGACCCAGTACTTC. It is translated as CASSPFSGGQTQYF.

This chain uses TRBV11-3 with TRBJ1-1; 10 bases line up with TRBD1. V trimming: 9 bases; J trimming: 3 bases; junction bases outside the gene matches: 1. The CDR3 extends over 12 amino acids. Germline-derived CDR1 and CDR2 are SGHNT and YENEEA. The DNA of the CDR3 is TGTGCCAGGGGGACAGGGGACACTGAAGCTTTCTTT. Its protein is CARGTGDTEAFF.

The J gene is TRBJ1-4, the V gene TRBV7-2; D gene uncertain. The CDR3 totals 11 residues. Trimming left V 3 bases short and J 7 bases short, with 3 bases between. Looked up from germline, CDR1 is SGHTA and CDR2 is FQGNSA. Here the CDR3 DNA reads TGTGCCAGCAGCTTCGGTGAAAAACTGTTTTTT. It yields the protein CASSFGEKLFF.

This clone has a handful of counts. The rearrangement links TRBV7-9 to TRBJ1-5, with D unresolved. Between the trimmed V and J ends, which lost 5 bases and 7 bases, there was a span of 12 bases. The CDR3 contains 13 residues. CDR1 SEHNR and CDR2 FQNEAQ come from the germline V gene (reference sequence). Here the CDR3 reads CASSPSEGQPQHF. The DNA for the CDR3 is TGTGCCAGCAGCCCTTCAGAGGGCCAGCCCCAGCATTTT.

This rearrangement joins TRBV19 to TRBJ1-3; D unresolved. Trimming took 3 bases from V and 0 from J, leaving 9 bases between them. This CDR3 has 15 amino acids. Germline V gene sequence: CDR1 LNHDA, CDR2 SQIVND (reference sequence). For the CDR3, the DNA is TGTGCCAGTAGTATTCAGGCGCGCTCTGGAAACACCATATATTTT. Protein sequence: CASSIQARSGNTIYF.

The chain couples TRBV10-1 to TRBJ1-4; D is perhaps TRBD1 (5 bases). The CDR3 runs 15 residues. The V and J ends lost 3 bases and 5 bases respectively, with 13 bases between them. CDR1 and CDR2 from the germline V gene are WNHNN and SYGVQD (reference sequence). CDR3 protein: CASSDEAGKNEKLFF. The CDR3 region has the DNA TGCGCCAGCAGTGATGAAGCAGGGAAAAATGAAAAACTGTTTTTT.

The chain couples TRBV14 to TRBJ1-4; 8 positions match TRBD1. V was pared by 0 bases and J by 5 bases, with 2 bases of the junction left unmatched. The CDR3 length is 15 residues. CDR1 is SGHDN and CDR2 is FVKESK in the germline V gene. CDR3 in amino acids: CASSQDDRGNEKLFF. The CDR3 bases are TGTGCCAGCAGCCAAGACGACAGGGGAAATGAAAAACTGTTTTTT.

This clone was counted a few times. The V gene is TRBV7-3, the J gene TRBJ2-5; D might be TRBD2 (5 bases). Germline V CDR1 and CDR2: SGHTA, FQGTGA. Trimming removed 5 bases from V and 4 bases from J, with 17 bases in between. The CDR3 length is 15 residues. CDR3 region: CASSPLGKAGETQYF. The CDR3 nucleotides are TGTGCCAGCAGCCCCCTGGGGAAGGCGGGAGAGACCCAGTACTTC.

The rearrangement links TRBV5-4 to TRBJ2-1, with D maybe TRBD2 (6 bases). The V gene's germline CDR1 is SGHNT and CDR2 YYREEE (reference sequence). V lost 4 bases and J 4 bases, leaving 18 bases between the germline ends. This CDR3 comprises 16 residues. CDR3 sequence: CASSGEPGLPYNEQFF. The DNA of the CDR3 is TGTGCCAGCAGCGGGGAGCCGGGACTCCCTTACAATGAGCAGTTCTTC.

This clone came up a few times. The CDR3 here is CASSPSDGLYGYTF. The DNA of the CDR3 is TGTGCCAGCAGTCCATCTGACGGACTCTATGGCTACACCTTC. This chain uses TRBV27 with TRBJ1-2; no clear D gene. The CDR3 runs to 14 residues. The germline gives CDR1 MNHEY, CDR2 SMNVEV (reference sequence). The V and J ends lost 5 bases and 4 bases respectively, with 14 bases between them.

This clone was counted a few times. This chain links TRBV7-9 with TRBJ1-1; 7 bases line up with TRBD1. V shed 5 bases, J shed 2 bases, and the junction held 5 bases outside the gene matches. CDR1 is SEHNR, CDR2 FQNEAQ, per germline (reference sequence). This CDR3 is built from 14 residues. The CDR3 region has the DNA TGTGCCAGCAGCCCGGACAGGACTAACACTGAAGCTTTCTTT. Translating it yields CASSPDRTNTEAFF.

This clone was counted only a few times. This chain links TRBV2 with TRBJ2-5; D is perhaps TRBD1 (5 bases). V lost 7 bases and J 2 bases, leaving 17 bases between the germline ends. CDR3 length: 15 residues. The germline V gene encodes CDR1 SNHLY and CDR2 FYNNEI. CDR3 in DNA: TGTGCCAGCACCCCCTCTGACAGAAATCAAGAGACCCAGTACTTC. It codes for CASTPSDRNQETQYF.

The chain employs TRBV7-2 and TRBJ1-3; 9 bases align to TRBD1. CDR1 is SGHTA and CDR2 is FQGNSA in the germline V gene. V was clipped by 6 bases and J by 8 bases; unmatched bases: 8. CDR3 length equals 14 residues. The CDR3 spells CASRWTGTGHTIYF. For the CDR3, the DNA is TGTGCCAGCAGGTGGACAGGGACAGGGCACACCATATATTTT.

This chain uses TRBV10-3 with TRBJ1-6; a possible D gene is TRBD1 (5 bases). This CDR3 region has 16 residues. Germline CDR1 is ENHRY and CDR2 is SYGVKD. V was clipped by 2 bases and J by 10 bases, with 18 bases between them. The CDR3 spells CAISEEMGAGRSPLHF. The CDR3 nucleotides are TGTGCCATCAGTGAGGAGATGGGCGCGGGACGGTCACCCCTCCACTTT.

A remark on this clone: This specimen includes other DNA sequences encoding the same CDR3. In nucleotides, the CDR3 is TGTGCCAGCAGCTTAGGGGACAGCCAAGAGACCCAGTACTTC. As protein: CASSLGDSQETQYF. This rearrangement joins TRBV7-9 to TRBJ2-5, with 7 nucleotides matching TRBD1. V lost 1 base and J lost 1; bases outside the gene matches: 0. Germline values: CDR1 SEHNR, CDR2 FQNEAQ (reference sequence). This CDR3 has 14 residues.

The chain uses TRBV19 and TRBJ2-5; TRBD2 is a possible D gene (6 bases). V was shortened by 3 bases and J by 4 bases, with 18 bases between the two germline ends. This CDR3 region has 16 residues. Germline V lookup: CDR1 LNHDA, CDR2 SQIVND (reference sequence). The CDR3 DNA follows: TGTGCCAGTAGTATGGAGAGGGGAGGATGGCGAGAGACCCAGTACTTC. This translates into CASSMERGGWRETQYF.

In this sample, this clone turned up a few times. The rearrangement uses TRBV7-3 and TRBJ2-1; TRBD2 might be the D (6 bases). The germline CDR1 and CDR2 sequences are SGHTA and FQGTGA. Trimming removed 0 bases from V and 9 bases from J, with 15 bases in between. CDR3 size: 15 residues. CDR3 nucleotides: TGTGCCAGCAGCTTAACGGTTCAGGGAGGTGGTGAGCAGTTCTTC. Its protein product is CASSLTVQGGGEQFF. The complete variable domain, with remaining parts taken from reference TRBV7-3 and TRBJ2-1, reads GAGVSQTPSNKVTEKGKYVELRCDPISGHTALYWYRQSLGQGPEFLIYFQGTGAADDSGLPNDRFFAVRPEGSVSTLKIQRTERGDSAVYLCASSLTVQGGGEQFFGPGTRLTVL.

In its sample, this clone was seen once. The chain joins TRBV5-6 to TRBJ2-7; possibly TRBD2 for D (6 bases). The DNA end is a closer match to TRBJ2-5, so the J assignment may be wrong. Germline V lookup: CDR1 SGHDT, CDR2 YYEEEE. The CDR3 is 13 residues long. The CDR3 DNA reads TGTGCCAGCAGCTTAAGACTAGTAGAGACCCAGTACTTC. Protein sequence: CASSLRLVETQYF.